Sequencing of this T cell receptor (beta chain) was carried out in a study of shared clonotypes between healthy human individuals. Study observations and caveats: Exclusively blood specimens were collected; tissue repertoires likely differ. Estimated richness values were generally larger in naive subsets than in memory subsets.

Trimming at V came to 4 bases and at J to 5 bases, leaving 18 bases not matched to a gene. The CDR3 consists of 18 residues. Germline assignment: CDR1 SGHDN and CDR2 FVKESK. Donors comprised only Caucasian adults living in Nashville, Tennessee. The split of CD4+ cells yielded CD45RA+ naive and CD45RA-negative memory subsets. As for this clone: No antigen is known for it.

The repertoire was sequenced with immunoSEQ multiplex PCR; TCRdb's copy has only in-frame clones and lacks some. This sample has 2 million to 2.5 million clones, with about 90% found just once. The chain has TRBV14 and TRBJ2-5; 8 bases map to TRBD1. The sample was naive CD4+ T cells from PBMCs. Subset given: CD45RA+ positively selected. The source is a young man in good health. Some clones in this sample may be carry-over from other donors' samples. This chain's CDR3 is CASSLQRGGQGTLETQYF. The CDR3 DNA follows: TGTGCCAGCAGCCTCCAAAGGGGCGGACAGGGAACCTTGGAGACCCAGTACTTC.